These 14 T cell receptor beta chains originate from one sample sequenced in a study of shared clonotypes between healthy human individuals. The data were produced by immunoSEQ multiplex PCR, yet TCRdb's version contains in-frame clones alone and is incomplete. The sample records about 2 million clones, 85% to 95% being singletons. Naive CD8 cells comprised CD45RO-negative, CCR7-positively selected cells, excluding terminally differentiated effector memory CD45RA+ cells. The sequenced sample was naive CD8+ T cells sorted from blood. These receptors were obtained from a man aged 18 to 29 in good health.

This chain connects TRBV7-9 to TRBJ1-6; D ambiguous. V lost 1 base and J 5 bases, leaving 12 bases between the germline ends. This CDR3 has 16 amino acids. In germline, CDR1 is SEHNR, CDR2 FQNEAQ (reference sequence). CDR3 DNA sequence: TGTGCCAGCAGCTTAGGGGAATCTCTGGATAATTCACCCCTCCACTTT. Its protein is CASSLGESLDNSPLHF.

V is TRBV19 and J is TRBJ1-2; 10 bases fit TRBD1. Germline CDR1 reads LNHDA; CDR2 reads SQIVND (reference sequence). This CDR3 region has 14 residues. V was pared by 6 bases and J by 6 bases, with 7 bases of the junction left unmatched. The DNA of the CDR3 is TGTGCCAGTAGCCTCCTCGGGACAGGGGATGGCTACACCTTC. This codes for CASSLLGTGDGYTF.

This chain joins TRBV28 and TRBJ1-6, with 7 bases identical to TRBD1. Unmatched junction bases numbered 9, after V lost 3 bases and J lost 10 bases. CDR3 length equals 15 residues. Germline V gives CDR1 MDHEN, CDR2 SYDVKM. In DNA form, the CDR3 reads TGTGCCAGCAGTTTCCCCGGGACAGAAGACTCACCCCTCCACTTT. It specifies CASSFPGTEDSPLHF. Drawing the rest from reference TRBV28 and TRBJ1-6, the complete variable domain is DVKVTQSSRYLVKRTGEKVFLECVQDMDHENMFWYRQDPGLGLRLIYFSYDVKMKEKGDIPEGYSVSREKKERFSLILESASTNQTSMYLCASSFPGTEDSPLHFGNGTRLTVT.

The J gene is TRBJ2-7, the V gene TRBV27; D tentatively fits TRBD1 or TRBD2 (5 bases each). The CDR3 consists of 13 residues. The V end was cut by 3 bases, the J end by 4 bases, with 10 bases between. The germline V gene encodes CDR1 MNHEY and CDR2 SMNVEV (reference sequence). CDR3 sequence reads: CASSFSREYEQYF. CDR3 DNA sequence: TGTGCCAGCAGTTTTTCCAGGGAGTACGAGCAGTACTTC.

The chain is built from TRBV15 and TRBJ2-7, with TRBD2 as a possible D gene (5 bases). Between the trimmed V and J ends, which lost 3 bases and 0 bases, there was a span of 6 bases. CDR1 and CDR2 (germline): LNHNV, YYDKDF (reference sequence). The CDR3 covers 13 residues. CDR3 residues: CATSSGISYEQYF. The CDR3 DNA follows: TGTGCCACCAGCAGCGGGATCTCCTACGAGCAGTACTTC.

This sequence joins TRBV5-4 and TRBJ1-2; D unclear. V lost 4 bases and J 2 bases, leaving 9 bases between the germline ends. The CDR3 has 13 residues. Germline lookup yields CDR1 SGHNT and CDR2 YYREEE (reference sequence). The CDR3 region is CASSDDGNYGYTF. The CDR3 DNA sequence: TGTGCCAGCAGCGACGACGGAAACTATGGCTACACCTTC.

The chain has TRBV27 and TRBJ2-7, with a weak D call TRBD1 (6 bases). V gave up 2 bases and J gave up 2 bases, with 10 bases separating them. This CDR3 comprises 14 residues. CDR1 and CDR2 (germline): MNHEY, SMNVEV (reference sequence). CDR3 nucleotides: TGTGCCAGCAGTTTAACGGGACACACCTACGAGCAGTACTTC. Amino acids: CASSLTGHTYEQYF.

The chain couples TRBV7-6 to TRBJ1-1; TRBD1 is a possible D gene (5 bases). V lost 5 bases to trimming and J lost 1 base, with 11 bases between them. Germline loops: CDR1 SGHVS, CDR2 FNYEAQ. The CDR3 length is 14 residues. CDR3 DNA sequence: TGTGCCAGCAGCCTAAATGGACAGAACACTGAAGCTTTCTTT. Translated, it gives CASSLNGQNTEAFF.

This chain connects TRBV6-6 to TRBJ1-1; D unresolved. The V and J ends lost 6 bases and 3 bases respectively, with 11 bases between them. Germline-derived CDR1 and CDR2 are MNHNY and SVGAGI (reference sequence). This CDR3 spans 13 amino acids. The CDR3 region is CASSRSPDTEAFF. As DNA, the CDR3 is TGTGCCAGCAGCCGAAGTCCCGACACTGAAGCTTTCTTT.

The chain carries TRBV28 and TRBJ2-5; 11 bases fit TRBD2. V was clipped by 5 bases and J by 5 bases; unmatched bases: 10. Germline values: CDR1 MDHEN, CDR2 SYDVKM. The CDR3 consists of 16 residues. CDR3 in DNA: TGTGCCAGCAGTCCCCCGACTAGCGGGGTCTCTGAGACCCAGTACTTC. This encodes CASSPPTSGVSETQYF.

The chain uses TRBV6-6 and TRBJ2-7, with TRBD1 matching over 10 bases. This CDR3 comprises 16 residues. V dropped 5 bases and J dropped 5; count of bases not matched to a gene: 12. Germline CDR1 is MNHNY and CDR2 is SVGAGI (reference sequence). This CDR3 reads CASSHWVGQGGNEQYF. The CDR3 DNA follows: TGTGCCAGCAGTCACTGGGTTGGACAGGGGGGGAACGAGCAGTACTTC.

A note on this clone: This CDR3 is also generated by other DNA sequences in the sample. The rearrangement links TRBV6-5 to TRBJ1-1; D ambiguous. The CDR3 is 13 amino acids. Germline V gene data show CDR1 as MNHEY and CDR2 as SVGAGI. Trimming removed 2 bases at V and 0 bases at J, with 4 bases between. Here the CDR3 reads CASSYSLNTEAFF. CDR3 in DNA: TGTGCCAGCAGTTACAGCTTGAACACTGAAGCTTTCTTT.

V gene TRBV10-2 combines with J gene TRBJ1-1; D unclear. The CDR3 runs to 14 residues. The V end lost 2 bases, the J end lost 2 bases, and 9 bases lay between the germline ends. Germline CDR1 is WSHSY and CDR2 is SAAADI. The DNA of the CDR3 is TGCGCCAGCAGTGAGGGAGTAGGCAACACTGAAGCTTTCTTT. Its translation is CASSEGVGNTEAFF.

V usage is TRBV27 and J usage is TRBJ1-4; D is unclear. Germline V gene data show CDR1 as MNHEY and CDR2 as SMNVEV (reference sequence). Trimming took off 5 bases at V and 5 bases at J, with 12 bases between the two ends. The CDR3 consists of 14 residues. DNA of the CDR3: TGTGCCAGCAGTCCCCGGTTGGCAAATGAAAAACTGTTTTTT. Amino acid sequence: CASSPRLANEKLFF. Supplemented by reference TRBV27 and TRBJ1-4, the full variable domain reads EAQVTQNPRYLITVTGKKLTVTCSQNMNHEYMSWYRQDPGLGLRQIYYSMNVEVTDKGDVPEGYKVSRKEKRNFPLILESPSPNQTSLYFCASSPRLANEKLFFGSGTQLSVL.